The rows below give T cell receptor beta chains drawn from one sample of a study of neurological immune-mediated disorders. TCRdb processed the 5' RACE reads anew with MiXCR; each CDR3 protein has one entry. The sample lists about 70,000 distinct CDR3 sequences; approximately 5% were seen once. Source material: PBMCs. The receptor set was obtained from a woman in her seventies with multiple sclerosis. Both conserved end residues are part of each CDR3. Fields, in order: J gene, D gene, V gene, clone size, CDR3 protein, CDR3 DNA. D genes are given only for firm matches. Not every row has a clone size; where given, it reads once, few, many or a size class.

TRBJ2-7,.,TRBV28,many,CASSPSAGAAPYEQYF,TGTGCCAGCAGTCCATCGGCAGGGGCGGCCCCCTACGAGCAGTACTTC
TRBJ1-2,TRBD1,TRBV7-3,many,CASSSQQGGVGYTF,TGTGCCAGCAGCTCACAGCAGGGGGGAGTGGGCTACACCTTC
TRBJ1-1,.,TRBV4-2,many,CASSQEEVNTEAFF,TGTGCCAGCAGCCAAGAAGAGGTGAACACTGAAGCTTTCTTT
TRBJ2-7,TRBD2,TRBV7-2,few,CASSLVGSGSSYEQYF,TGTGCCAGCAGCTTAGTAGGTAGCGGGAGCTCCTACGAGCAGTACTTC
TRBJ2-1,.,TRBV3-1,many,CASSQAWGEQFF,TGTGCCAGCAGCCAGGCCTGGGGTGAGCAGTTCTTC
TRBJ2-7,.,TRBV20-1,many,CSARGGRGIDYEQYF,TGCAGTGCTAGAGGTGGTAGGGGGATCGACTACGAGCAGTACTTC
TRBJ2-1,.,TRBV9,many,CASRVSGNEQFF,TGTGCCAGCAGGGTTAGCGGCAATGAGCAGTTCTTC
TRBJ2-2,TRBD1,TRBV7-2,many,CASSLGDRGQFGELFF,TGTGCCAGCAGCTTAGGGGACAGGGGGCAATTCGGGGAGCTGTTTTTT
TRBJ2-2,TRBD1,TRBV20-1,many,CSARDTGTGGRNGELFF,TGCAGTGCTAGAGATACCGGGACAGGGGGCCGGAACGGGGAGCTGTTTTTT
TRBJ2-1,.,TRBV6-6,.,CASRQLSWDEQFF,TGTGCCAGCCGACAGCTTTCGTGGGATGAGCAGTTCTTC
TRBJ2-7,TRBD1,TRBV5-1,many,CASSMGQPTLQYF,TGCGCCAGCAGCATGGGACAGCCGACTCTCCAGTACTTC
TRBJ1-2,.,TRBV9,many,CASSVATESYGYTF,TGTGCCAGCAGCGTAGCTACGGAAAGCTATGGCTACACCTTC
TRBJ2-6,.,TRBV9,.,CASSALGTGANVLTF,TGTGCCAGCAGCGCCCTGGGTACTGGGGCCAACGTCCTGACTTTC
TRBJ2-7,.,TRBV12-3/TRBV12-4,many,CASSLFRDTYEQYF,TGTGCCAGCAGTTTATTCCGGGACACCTACGAGCAGTACTTC
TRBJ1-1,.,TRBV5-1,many,CASSLGDTVNTEAFF,TGCGCCAGCAGCTTGGGGGATACAGTGAACACTGAAGCTTTCTTT
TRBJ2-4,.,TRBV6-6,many,CASSTLNIQYF,TGTGCCAGCTCCACCTTAAACATTCAGTACTTC
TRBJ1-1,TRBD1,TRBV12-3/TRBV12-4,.,CASSLRQGEGTEAFF,TGTGCCAGCAGTTTAAGGCAGGGGGAGGGCACTGAAGCTTTCTTT
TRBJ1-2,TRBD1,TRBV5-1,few,CASSLDATGTGFFVYGYTF,TGCGCCAGCAGCTTGGATGCGACTGGGACAGGGTTTTTCGTCTATGGCTACACCTTC
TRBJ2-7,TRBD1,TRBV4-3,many,CASSQGSGGYEQYF,TGCGCCAGCAGCCAAGGCTCAGGGGGCTACGAGCAGTACTTC
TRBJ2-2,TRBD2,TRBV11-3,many,CASSGTSSNTGELFF,TGTGCCAGCAGCGGGACTAGCAGTAACACCGGGGAGCTGTTTTTT
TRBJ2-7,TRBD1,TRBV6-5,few,CASSYATGGLEQYF,TGTGCCAGCAGTTACGCCACAGGGGGCCTTGAGCAGTACTTC
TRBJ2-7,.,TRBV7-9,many,CAAPPYEQYF,TGTGCCGCACCCCCCTACGAGCAGTACTTC
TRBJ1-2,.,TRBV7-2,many,CASSYQTGADGYTF,TGTGCCAGCAGCTACCAGACAGGTGCAGATGGCTACACCTTC
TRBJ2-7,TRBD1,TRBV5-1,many,CASSRTGTGTPNHSYEQYF,TGCGCCAGCAGCAGGACCGGGACAGGGACGCCTAATCACTCCTACGAGCAGTACTTC
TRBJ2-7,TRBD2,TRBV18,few,CASSPGGEGEQYF,TGTGCCAGCTCACCCGGGGGGGAAGGCGAGCAGTACTTC
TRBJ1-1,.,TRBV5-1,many,CASKIQGNTEAFF,TGCGCCAGCAAAATACAGGGGAACACTGAAGCTTTCTTT
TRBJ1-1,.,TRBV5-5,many,CASSAHGGVGAEAFF,TGTGCCAGCAGCGCCCACGGGGGGGTTGGAGCTGAAGCTTTCTTT
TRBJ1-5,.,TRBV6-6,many,CASRLISNQPQHF,TGTGCCAGCAGGTTAATCAGTAATCAGCCCCAGCATTTT
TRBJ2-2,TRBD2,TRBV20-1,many,CSARRGRSTGELFF,TGCAGTGCCAGGCGCGGGAGGTCCACCGGGGAGCTGTTTTTT
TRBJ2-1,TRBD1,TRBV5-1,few,CASSLGRDSVRNEQFF,TGCGCCAGCAGCTTGGGTAGGGACAGTGTGCGCAATGAGCAGTTCTTC
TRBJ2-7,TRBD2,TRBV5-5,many,CASSQGTSGPYEQYF,TGTGCCAGCAGCCAAGGGACTAGCGGGCCCTACGAGCAGTACTTC
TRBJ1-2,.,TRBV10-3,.,CAIRSSGIHGYTF,TGTGCCATCAGAAGTTCAGGGATTCATGGCTACACCTTC
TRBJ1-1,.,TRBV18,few,CASSPNKQTGGEAFF,TGTGCCAGCTCACCAAACAAACAAACGGGTGGAGAAGCTTTCTTT
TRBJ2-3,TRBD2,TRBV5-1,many,CASSSLKTSGSTDTQYF,TGCGCCAGCAGCTCCCTTAAGACTAGCGGGAGCACAGATACGCAGTATTTT
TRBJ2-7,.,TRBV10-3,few,CAISESSLPLEYF,TGTGCCATCAGTGAGTCGAGCCTCCCTCTCGAGTACTTC
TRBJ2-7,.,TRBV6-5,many,CASSNSRSYEQYF,TGTGCCAGCTCCAACTCTAGATCCTACGAGCAGTACTTC
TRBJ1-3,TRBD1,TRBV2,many,CASSRETGGSGNTIYF,TGTGCCAGCAGCAGAGAGACAGGGGGCTCTGGAAACACCATATATTTT
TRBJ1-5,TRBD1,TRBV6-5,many,CASSPDRGRNQPQHF,TGTGCCAGCAGTCCGGACAGGGGCCGCAATCAGCCCCAGCATTTT
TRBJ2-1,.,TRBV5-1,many,CASSPGTGSFEEQFF,TGCGCCAGCAGCCCCGGTACAGGGAGCTTTGAAGAGCAGTTCTTC
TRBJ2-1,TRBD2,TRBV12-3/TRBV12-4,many,CASSSQVSGSNEQFF,TGTGCCAGCAGTTCCCAAGTCAGCGGGAGCAATGAGCAGTTCTTC
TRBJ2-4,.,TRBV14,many,CASSQELGLAKNIQYF,TGTGCCAGCAGCCAAGAGCTGGGTCTAGCCAAAAACATTCAGTACTTC
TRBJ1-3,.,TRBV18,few,CASSNTPQGSSGKTIYF,TGTGCCAGCTCGAACACGCCCCAGGGGTCCTCTGGAAAAACCATATATTTT